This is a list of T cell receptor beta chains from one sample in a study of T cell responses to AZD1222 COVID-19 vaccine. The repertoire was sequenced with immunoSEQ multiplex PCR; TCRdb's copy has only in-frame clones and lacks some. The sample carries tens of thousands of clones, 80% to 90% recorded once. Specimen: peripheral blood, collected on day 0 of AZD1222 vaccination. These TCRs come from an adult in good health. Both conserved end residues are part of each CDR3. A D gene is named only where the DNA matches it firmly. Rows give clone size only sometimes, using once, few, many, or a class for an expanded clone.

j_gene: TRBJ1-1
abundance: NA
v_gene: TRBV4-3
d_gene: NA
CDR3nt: TGCGCCAGCAGCCAGGGCCCGGGGGTCGTTTGGGCTTTCTTT
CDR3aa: CASSQGPGVVWAFF

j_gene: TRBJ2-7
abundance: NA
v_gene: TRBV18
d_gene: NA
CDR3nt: TGTGCCAGCTCCCTCAGAGGGCAGAGCTCCTACGAGCAGTACTTC
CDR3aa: CASSLRGQSSYEQYF

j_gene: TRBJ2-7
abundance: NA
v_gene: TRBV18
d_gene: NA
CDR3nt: TGTGCCAGCTCACCGCGGAACTCCTACGAGCAGTACTTC
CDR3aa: CASSPRNSYEQYF

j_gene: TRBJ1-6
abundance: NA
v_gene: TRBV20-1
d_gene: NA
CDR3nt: TGCAGTGCTAGTGGGGGTGGGAAGAGTCTCCACTTT
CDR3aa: CSASGGGKSLHF

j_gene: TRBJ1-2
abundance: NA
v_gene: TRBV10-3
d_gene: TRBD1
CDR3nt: TGTGCCATCAGTTTAGGACAGGGCCAGGGAGGCTACACCTTC
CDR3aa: CAISLGQGQGGYTF

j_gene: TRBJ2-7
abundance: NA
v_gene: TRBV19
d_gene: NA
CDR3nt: TGTGCCAGTAAGGGGTACGGGCCTCAGTACGAGCAGTACTTC
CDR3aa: CASKGYGPQYEQYF

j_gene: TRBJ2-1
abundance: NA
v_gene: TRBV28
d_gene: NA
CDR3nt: TGTGCCAGCAGTACAGGTCCCACGGCGTACAATGAGCAGTTCTTC
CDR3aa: CASSTGPTAYNEQFF

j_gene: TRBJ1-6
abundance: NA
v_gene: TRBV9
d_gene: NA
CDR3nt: TGTGCCAGCAGCCCCCAAGGGTTACAACCTAATTCACCCCTCCACTTT
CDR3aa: CASSPQGLQPNSPLHF

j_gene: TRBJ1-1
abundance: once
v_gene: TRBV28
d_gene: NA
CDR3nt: TGTGCCAGCAGTTTGGCTAAAGGGCGCCTTAACACTGAAGCTTTCTTT
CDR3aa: CASSLAKGRLNTEAFF

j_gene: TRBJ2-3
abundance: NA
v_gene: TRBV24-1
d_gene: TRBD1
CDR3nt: TGTGCCACCAGTCCCAGACAGGGATCAGATACGCAGTATTTT
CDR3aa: CATSPRQGSDTQYF

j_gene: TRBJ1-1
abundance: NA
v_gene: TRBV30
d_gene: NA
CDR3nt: TGTGCGTACGACAGGAACACTGAAGCTTTCTTT
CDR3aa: CAYDRNTEAFF

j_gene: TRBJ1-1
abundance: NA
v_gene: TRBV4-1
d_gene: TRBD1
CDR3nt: TGCGCCAGCAGCCAAGGGAGACCGGGACAGGGGGCTAACACTGAAGCTTTCTTT
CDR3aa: CASSQGRPGQGANTEAFF

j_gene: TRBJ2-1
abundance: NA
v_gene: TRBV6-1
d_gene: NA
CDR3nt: TGTGCCAGCAGTGAAATGGGCCGTCTGCGCGATGAGCAGTTCTTC
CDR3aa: CASSEMGRLRDEQFF

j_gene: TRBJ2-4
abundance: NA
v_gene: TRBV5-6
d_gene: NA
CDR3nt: TGTGCCAGCAGCTCGCAGACTCTAAACATTCAGTACTTC
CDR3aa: CASSSQTLNIQYF

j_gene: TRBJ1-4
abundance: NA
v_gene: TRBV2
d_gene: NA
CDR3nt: TGTGCCAGCAAGACTCGCGCTAATGAAAAACTGTTTTTT
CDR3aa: CASKTRANEKLFF

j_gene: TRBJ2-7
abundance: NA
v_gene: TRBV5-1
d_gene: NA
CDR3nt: TGCGCCAGCAGCTTGGATCTCAACGAGCAGTACTTC
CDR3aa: CASSLDLNEQYF

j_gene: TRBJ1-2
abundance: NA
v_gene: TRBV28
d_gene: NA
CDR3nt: TGTGCCAGCAGTGAAGGGAGTTTCTCTGGCTACACCTTC
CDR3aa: CASSEGSFSGYTF

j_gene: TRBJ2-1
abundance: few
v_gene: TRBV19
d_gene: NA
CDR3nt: TGTGCCAGTAGCGACTTGGGCGAGCAGTTCTTC
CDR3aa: CASSDLGEQFF

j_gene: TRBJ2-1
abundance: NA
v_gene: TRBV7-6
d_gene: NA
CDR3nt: TGTGCCAGCAGCTTAGGTCTAGGAGTGAATCATGAGCAGTTCTTC
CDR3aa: CASSLGLGVNHEQFF

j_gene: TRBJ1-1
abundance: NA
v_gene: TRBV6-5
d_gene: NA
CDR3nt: TGTGCCAGCAGGTATGGACGTATCACTGAGGCTTTCTTT
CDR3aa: CASRYGRITEAFF

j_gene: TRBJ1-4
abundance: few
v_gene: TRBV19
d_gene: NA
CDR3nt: TGTGCCAGTAGTTCGACACAGGACGGGCTGAATGAAAAACTGTTTTTT
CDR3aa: CASSSTQDGLNEKLFF

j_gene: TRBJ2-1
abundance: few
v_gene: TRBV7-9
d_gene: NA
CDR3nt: TGTGCCAGCAGCTCTTACCGATCGTTAAACAATGAGCAGTTCTTC
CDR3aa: CASSSYRSLNNEQFF

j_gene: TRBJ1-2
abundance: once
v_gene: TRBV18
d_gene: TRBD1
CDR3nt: TGTGCCAGCTCACCCCAGAGACAGGGTAATGACTATGGCTACACCTTC
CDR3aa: CASSPQRQGNDYGYTF

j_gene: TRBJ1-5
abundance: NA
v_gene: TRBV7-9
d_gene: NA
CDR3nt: TGTGCCAGCAGCCGAGAGGGGCCCCAGCATTTT
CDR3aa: CASSREGPQHF

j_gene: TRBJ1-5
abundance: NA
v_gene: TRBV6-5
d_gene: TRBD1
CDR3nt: TGTGCCAGCAGCCTGGACAGGAGTTTGAATCAGCCCCAGCATTTT
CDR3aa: CASSLDRSLNQPQHF

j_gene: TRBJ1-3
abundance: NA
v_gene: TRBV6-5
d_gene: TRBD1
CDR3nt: TGTGCCAGCAGTTCATCGACAGGGGTCACCATATATTTT
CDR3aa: CASSSSTGVTIYF

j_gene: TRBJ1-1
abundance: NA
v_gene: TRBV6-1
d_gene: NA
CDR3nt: TGTGCCAGCAGTGAATACTTCGCGGATGAAGCTTTCTTT
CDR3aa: CASSEYFADEAFF

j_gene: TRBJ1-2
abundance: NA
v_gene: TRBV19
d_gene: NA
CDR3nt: TGTGCCAGTAGAGAGCTAGCTAACTATGGCTACACCTTC
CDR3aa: CASRELANYGYTF

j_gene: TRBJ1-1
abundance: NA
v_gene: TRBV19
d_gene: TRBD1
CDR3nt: TGTGCCAGTAGTCCTAGGGACAGTATCATGAACACTGAAGCTTTCTTT
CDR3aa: CASSPRDSIMNTEAFF

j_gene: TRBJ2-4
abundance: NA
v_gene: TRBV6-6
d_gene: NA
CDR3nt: TGTGCCAGCAGTTATCTCGGGGGTTTGGACATTCAGTACTTC
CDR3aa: CASSYLGGLDIQYF

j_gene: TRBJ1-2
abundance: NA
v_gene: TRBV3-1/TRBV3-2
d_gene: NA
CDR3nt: TGTGCCAGCAGCCAAGATATAGGCTATGGCTACACCTTC
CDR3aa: CASSQDIGYGYTF

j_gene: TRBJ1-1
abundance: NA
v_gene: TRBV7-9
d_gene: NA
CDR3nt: TGTGCCAGCAGCCCCAGGGGAGGGGGCACTGAAGCTTTCTTT
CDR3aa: CASSPRGGGTEAFF

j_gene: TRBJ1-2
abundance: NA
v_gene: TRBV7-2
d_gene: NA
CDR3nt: TGTGCCAGCAGCGAACAGAACTATGGCTACACCTTC
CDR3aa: CASSEQNYGYTF

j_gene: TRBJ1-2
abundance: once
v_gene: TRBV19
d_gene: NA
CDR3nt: TGTGCCAGTGAGGGCAGGGCGTACTATGGCTACACCTTC
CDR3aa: CASEGRAYYGYTF

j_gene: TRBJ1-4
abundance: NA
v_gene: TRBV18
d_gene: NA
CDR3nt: TGTGCCAGCTCACCGGGGGGCGAAAAACTGTTTTTT
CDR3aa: CASSPGGEKLFF

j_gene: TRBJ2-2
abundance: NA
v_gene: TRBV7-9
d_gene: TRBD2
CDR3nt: TGTGCCAGCAGCTTTGCCAGGTCGGGCGGGGGATCGCGGACCGGGGAGCTGTTTTTT
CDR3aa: CASSFARSGGGSRTGELFF

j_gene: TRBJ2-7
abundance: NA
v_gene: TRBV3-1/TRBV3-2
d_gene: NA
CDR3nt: TGTGCCAGCAGCCCACTCGGCGACAACGAGCAGTACTTC
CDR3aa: CASSPLGDNEQYF

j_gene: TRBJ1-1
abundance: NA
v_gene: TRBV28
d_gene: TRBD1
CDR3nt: TGTGCCAGCAGTCTAAACAGGGGCCGGGGCACTGAAGCTTTCTTT
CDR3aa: CASSLNRGRGTEAFF

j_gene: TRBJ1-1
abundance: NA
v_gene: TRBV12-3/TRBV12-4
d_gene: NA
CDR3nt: TGTGCCAGCAGGGGGCCTCATAACACTGAAGCTTTCTTT
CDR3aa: CASRGPHNTEAFF

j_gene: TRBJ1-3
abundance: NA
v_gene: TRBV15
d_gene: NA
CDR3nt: TGTGCCACCAGCAGCGAACGAGCGGCTGGAAACACCATATATTTT
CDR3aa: CATSSERAAGNTIYF

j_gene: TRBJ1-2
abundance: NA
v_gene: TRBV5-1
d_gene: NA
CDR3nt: TGCGCCAGCAGCTTGGGTATTCCAGGGACCTCTGGCTACACCTTC
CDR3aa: CASSLGIPGTSGYTF

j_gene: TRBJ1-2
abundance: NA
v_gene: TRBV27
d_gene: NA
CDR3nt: TGTGCCAGCAGTCCCAGGGGATATGGCTACACCTTC
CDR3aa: CASSPRGYGYTF

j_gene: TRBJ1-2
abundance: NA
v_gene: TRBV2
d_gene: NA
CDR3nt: TGTGCCAGCACGGACAGCCTCTATGGCTACACCTTC
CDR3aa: CASTDSLYGYTF

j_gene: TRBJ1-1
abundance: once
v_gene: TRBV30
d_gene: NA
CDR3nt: TGTGCCTGGAGTGGCCGAGTCGTTGGAGCTTTCTTT
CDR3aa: CAWSGRVVGAFF

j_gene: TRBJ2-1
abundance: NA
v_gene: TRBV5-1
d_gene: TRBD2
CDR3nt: TGCGCCAGCAGCCCGGAACTAGCGGGGGGTTTCTACAATGAGCAGTTCTTC
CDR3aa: CASSPELAGGFYNEQFF

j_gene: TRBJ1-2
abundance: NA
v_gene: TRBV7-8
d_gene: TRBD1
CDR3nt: TGTGCCAGCAGCTTAGAGGGCAGGGGGCCCGGTGGCTACACCTTC
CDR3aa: CASSLEGRGPGGYTF

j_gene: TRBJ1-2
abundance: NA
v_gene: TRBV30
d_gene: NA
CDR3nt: TGTGCCTGGAGTGTACTCGGGGCCCGGGCGCAGGGAGTTAACTATGGCTACACCTTC
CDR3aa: CAWSVLGARAQGVNYGYTF

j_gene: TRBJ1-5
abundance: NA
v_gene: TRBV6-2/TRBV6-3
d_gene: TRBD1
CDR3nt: TGTGCCAGCAGTTACCGACAGGGATTACTGTTTCAGCCCCAGCATTTT
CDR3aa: CASSYRQGLLFQPQHF

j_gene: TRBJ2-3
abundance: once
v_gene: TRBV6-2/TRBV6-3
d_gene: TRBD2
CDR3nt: TGTGCCAGCAGTTACTCAGGGACTAGTTCTTCACATACGCAGTATTTT
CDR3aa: CASSYSGTSSSHTQYF

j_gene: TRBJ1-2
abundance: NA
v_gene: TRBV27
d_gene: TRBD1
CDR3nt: TGTGCCAGTCAAGGGACAGGTTATGGCTACACCTTC
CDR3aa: CASQGTGYGYTF